Listed here are 5 T cell receptor beta chains from one sample, sequenced in a study of blood T cell repertoires in COVID-19. Only in-frame clones appear in the TCRdb table, and some are missing; sequencing was by immunoSEQ multiplex PCR. The repertoire holds 95,000 to 150,000 clones, with about 85% as singletons. Material: peripheral blood. These receptors all come from a man aged 80 or over with active or convalescent COVID-19.

The chain combines TRBV5-1 with TRBJ2-1, with 8 nucleotides matching TRBD2. The V segment lost 7 bases and the J segment 5 bases; nucleotides outside the gene matches: 11. CDR1 SGHRS and CDR2 YFSETQ come from the germline V gene. This CDR3 is 15 amino acids long. CDR3 nucleotides: TGCGCCAGCGGAAAATTCACTAGCGGAGACAATGAGCAGTTCTTC. Translation gives CASGKFTSGDNEQFF.

The chain combines TRBV5-1 with TRBJ1-1; D is perhaps TRBD1 (6 bases). CDR3 length: 16 amino acids. With 1 base removed from V and 3 bases from J, the gap between germline ends came to 16 bases. Germline loops: CDR1 SGHRS, CDR2 YFSETQ. CDR3 in amino acids: CASSLSQGQRDTEAFF. The CDR3 DNA is TGCGCCAGCAGCTTGTCGCAGGGGCAACGGGACACTGAAGCTTTCTTT.

V and J are TRBV6-4 and TRBJ2-1, with 12 bases aligning to TRBD2. The CDR3 is 13 amino acids. In germline, CDR1 is MRHNA, CDR2 SNTAGT. V lost 6 bases, J lost 8 bases, and 2 bases stayed unmatched. This CDR3 reads CASSRLAGDEQFF. In DNA, the CDR3 is TGTGCCAGCAGCCGACTAGCGGGGGATGAGCAGTTCTTC.

This clone was found a few times. The chain is built from TRBV2 and TRBJ1-5; 9 positions match TRBD1. Germline trimming cut 6 bases from V and 1 base from J; bases unmatched to any gene: 4. The CDR3 consists of 15 residues. CDR1 is SNHLY and CDR2 is FYNNEI in the germline V gene. The CDR3: CASRIGTGSNQPQHF. CDR3 DNA: TGTGCCAGCAGAATAGGGACAGGGAGCAATCAGCCCCAGCATTTT.

The chain links TRBV16 to TRBJ2-3; 10 bases agree with TRBD2. This CDR3 comprises 16 residues. CDR1 is KGHSY, CDR2 FQNENV, per germline. V was pared by 0 bases and J by 6 bases, with 6 bases of the junction left unmatched. The CDR3 loop is CASSQSWTSGSDTQYF. The CDR3 DNA follows: TGTGCCAGCAGCCAATCTTGGACTAGCGGTTCCGATACGCAGTATTTT.